The source of this T cell receptor beta chain is a study of human T cells and chemical hapten exposure. As for the study in general: On roughly 2 cm by roughly 2 cm of upper inner arm skin, sensitization was performed with 2% DPC.

About this clonotype itself: Its antigen is unidentified.

Per the germline V gene, CDR1 is LNHNV and CDR2 is YYDKDF (reference sequence). There are 15 residues in the CDR3. J lost 6 bases, V lost 1 base, and 7 bases had no gene match. Authors' processing steps: A per-sample median of roughly 96,000 TCRs was observed, with a range of about 20,000 to 700,000. TCRdb called the RACE reads again in MiXCR, with one record for every CDR3 protein. These V and J calls originate from TCRdb's pipeline instead of the authors' own analysis. The data contain 85,000 to 90,000 distinct CDR3 sequences, around 9.5% of them singletons. Study results and limitations: Large CDR3 similarity clusters arose significantly more often from expanded TCRs than from controls.

Time point: pre-sensitization, week 0. The treatment denotes: therapeutic diphenylcyclopropenone sensitization with weekly scalp DPC. This sequence originates from a woman in her 40s with alopecia areata. Some clones in this sample may be carry-over from other donors' samples. This chain links TRBV15 with TRBJ2-7; 9 bases agree with TRBD1. The sequenced sample was whole blood, obtained in connection with sensitization to the hapten diphenylcyclopropenone (DPC). The CDR3 loop reads CATSRGGTGLGEQYF. The DNA for the CDR3 is TGTGCCACCAGCAGAGGGGGGACAGGGCTCGGCGAGCAGTACTTC.